A single T cell receptor (beta chain) is shown here with its context. Its matching antigen is unknown. These data are taken from a study of CD8+ T cells in alopecia areata. The overall study: Each of the treated patients was given oral tofacitinib, 5 to 10 mg twice daily, for moderate-to-severe alopecia areata. After 6 to 18 months of tofacitinib, follow-up continued 6 months off drug.

As the sequencing template, cDNA was produced by extracting RNA and reverse transcribing it. Here immunoSEQ multiplex PCR was the method, and the copy in TCRdb shows in-frame clones only, minus some. This table has 170,000 or so clones, about 60% appearing once. Study conclusions and caveats: It was observed that many expanded lesional clones persisted in scalp and blood during tofacitinib.

Treatment given: oral pan-JAK inhibitor, 5-10 mg twice daily. V shed 0 bases and J shed 3 bases, with 9 bases lying between them. CDR1 and CDR2 from the germline V gene are SGHRS and YFSETQ. The CDR3 extends over 14 amino acids. The J gene is TRBJ1-2, the V gene TRBV5-1, with D perhaps matching TRBD1 (6 bases). The source was CD8+ T cells sorted from blood, collected at week 24, from a patient treated with tofacitinib. This receptor was taken from a human donor with alopecia areata. The CDR3 DNA reads TGCGCCAGCAGCTTGGGACAGGTCGACTATGGCTACACCTTC. Amino acid sequence: CASSLGQVDYGYTF.